This TCR beta chain was captured by sequencing in a study of sequential checkpoint blockade in melanoma. On the study more broadly: After both sequences, patients received maintenance nivolumab. DNA from 95 or so pretreatment tumor samples underwent TCRβ immunosequencing. After nivolumab or ipilimumab alone, about two dozen patients had week-13 rebiopsies.

Study results and limitations: For nivolumab-first patients, baseline tumor clonality was associated with response.

Trimming removed 3 bases from V and 7 bases from J; junction bases left unmatched: 3. Germline V gene lookup returns CDR1 SGDLS and CDR2 YYNGEE. This CDR3 region has 13 residues. Indicated treatment: randomized to nivolumab then ipilimumab (arm A) or the reverse (arm B). To note about this clone: Its antigen is undetermined.

The repertoire was sequenced with immunoSEQ multiplex PCR; TCRdb's copy has only in-frame clones and lacks some. This table holds 3,000 to 4,000 clones, roughly 25% found once. The origin of this receptor is a human donor with melanoma. This specimen consisted of tumor tissue (inferred from file names), obtained from a patient given nivolumab and ipilimumab in sequence. V gene TRBV9 combines with J gene TRBJ2-2, with 7 nucleotides matching TRBD1. Written as DNA, the CDR3 is TGTGCCAGCAGCGCGACAGGGTACGGGGAGCTGTTTTTT. Translation: CASSATGYGELFF.